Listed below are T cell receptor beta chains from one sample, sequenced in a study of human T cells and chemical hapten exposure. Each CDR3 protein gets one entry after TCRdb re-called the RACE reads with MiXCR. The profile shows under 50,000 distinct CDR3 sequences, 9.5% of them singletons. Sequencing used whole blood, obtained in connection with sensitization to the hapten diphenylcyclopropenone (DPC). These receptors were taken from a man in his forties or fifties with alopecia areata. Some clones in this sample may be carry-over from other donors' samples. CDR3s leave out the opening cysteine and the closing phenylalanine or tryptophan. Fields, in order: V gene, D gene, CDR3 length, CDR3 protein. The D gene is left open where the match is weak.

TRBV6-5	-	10	ASSYGDGTQY
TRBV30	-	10	AWSPMVTEAF
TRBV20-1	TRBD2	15	SARGTGGTSDSYEQY
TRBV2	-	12	ASSLGRGWGEQY
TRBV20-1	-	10	SARQSNQPQH
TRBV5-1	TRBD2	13	ASSFLAGGKNEQF
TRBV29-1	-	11	SVVESINQPQH
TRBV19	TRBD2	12	ASSIGASGGELF
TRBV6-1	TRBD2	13	ASSGLAGGTDTQY
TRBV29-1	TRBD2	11	SVERAGVHEQY
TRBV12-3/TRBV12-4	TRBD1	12	ASRRGTGSAEAF
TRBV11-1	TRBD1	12	ASSVRTGLTEAF
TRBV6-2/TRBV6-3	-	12	ASSLQGRQETQY
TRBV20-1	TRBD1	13	SASKGQAINQPQH
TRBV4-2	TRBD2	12	ASSLEAGAGELF
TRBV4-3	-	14	ASSQEGGSSYNEQF
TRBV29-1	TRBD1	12	SVDAGGHQETQY
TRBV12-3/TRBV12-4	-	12	ASSPLASRETQY
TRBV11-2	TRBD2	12	ASSIGLAVYEQY
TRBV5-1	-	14	ASSLQASEMNTEAF
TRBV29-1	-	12	SVNRGGDKNIQY
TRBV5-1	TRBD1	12	ASSPGQDYNEQF
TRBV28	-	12	ASSRGALPAEQY
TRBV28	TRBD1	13	ASSSNGAGGEKLF
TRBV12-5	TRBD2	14	ASGLVELAGGGEQF
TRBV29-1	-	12	SVEKGDSTDTQY
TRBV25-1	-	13	ASGSWDGQYNEQF
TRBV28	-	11	ASSRGPHYGYT
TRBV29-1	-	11	SGRGDETGELC
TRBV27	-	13	ASSLVGRLSYEQY
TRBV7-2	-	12	ASSPGEAFYGYT
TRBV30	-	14	AWSAPGQLSNQPQH
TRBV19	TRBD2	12	ASSMPAGEETQY
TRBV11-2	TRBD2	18	ASSLLVWASGLSSTDTQY
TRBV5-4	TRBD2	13	ASSLPLAEGETQY
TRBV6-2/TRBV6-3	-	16	ASSYKAGEDSMNTEAF
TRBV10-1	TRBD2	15	ASNKASGIRETGELF
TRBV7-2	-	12	ASSPLGFAGELF
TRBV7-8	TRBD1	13	ASSSAGTGNYEQY
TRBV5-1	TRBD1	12	ASSLYRGNSPLH
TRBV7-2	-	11	ASSFGETYEQY
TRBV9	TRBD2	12	ASSVGGTTDTQY
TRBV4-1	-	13	ASSLTLASTGELF
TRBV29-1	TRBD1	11	SVGQGRADTQY
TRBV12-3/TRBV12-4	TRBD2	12	ASSIRLAPETQY
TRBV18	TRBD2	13	ASSPGTSGEETQY
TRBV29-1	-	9	SAELVNEQF
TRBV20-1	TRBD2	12	SATSGSGSYEQY
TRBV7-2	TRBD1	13	ASSLGGTGPYEQY
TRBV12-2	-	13	ASRLRGYTKNIQY
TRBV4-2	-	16	ASSQEVVRARPQETQY
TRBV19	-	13	ASSIGGTFDYGYT
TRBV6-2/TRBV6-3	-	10	ASSFSRETQY
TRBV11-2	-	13	ATRDNQRTQETQY
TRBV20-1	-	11	SASHQSNQPQH
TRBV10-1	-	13	ASSVTRGGADTQY
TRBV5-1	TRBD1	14	ASSLVGQSYTDTQY
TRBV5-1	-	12	ASSYGQSTDTQY
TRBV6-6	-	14	ASSYSMGSSGNTIY
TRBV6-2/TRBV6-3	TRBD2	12	ASNLAGPPGEQY